This T cell receptor (beta chain) was sequenced in a study of identical twins. In TCRdb, the 5' RACE reads were re-called with MiXCR into one record per CDR3 protein. Of some 260,000 distinct CDR3 sequences in the sample, roughly an eighth were seen once. Study-wide results and caveats: Models came in too low on out-of-frame TCR alpha sharing in monozygotic twins. The study drew conclusions from cross-sectional statistical analysis, not from following the same donors. The degree of excess twin sharing was weaker in beta out-of-frame sequences. Whereas memory repertoires showed no such difference, abundant cord blood beta clonotypes carried fewer insertions.

The germline V and J ends were trimmed by 3 bases and 6 bases, with 11 bases remaining between them. Germline CDR1 reads MNHEY; CDR2 reads SMNVEV (reference sequence). This CDR3 is 13 amino acids long. This clonotype showed up just a few times. Antigen: not known. The receptor's source is a young woman in good health. The chain is built from TRBV27 and TRBJ1-1, with D unresolved. The specimen was memory (CD45RO+) T cells sorted from blood. This chain's CDR3 is CASSFWARAEAFF. CDR3 in DNA: TGTGCCAGCAGTTTTTGGGCGAGAGCTGAAGCTTTCTTT.